This T cell receptor beta chain was sequenced during a study of CD8 T cells in cerebrospinal fluid in Alzheimer's disease. Background on the study: Clonal expansion of CSF T cells was measured with plate-based and droplet-based single-cell sequencing.

CSF cells were profiled by 10X single-cell V(D)J and 5' expression. No DNA is given; TCRdb re-called the 10x single-cell sequencing reads and lists each CDR3 protein once. The ten most abundant clones cover 10% to 15% of a sample with around 800 distinct CDR3 sequences. Measured by frequency, this clonotype is hyperexpanded. Its antigen is unknown. Study-level findings and limits: Healthy subjects less often had a clone of at least 3% than Alzheimer's patients. Compared with controls, mild cognitive impairment or Alzheimer's disease patients showed higher maximum CSF clone percentages.

Germline V gene sequence: CDR1 SGHVS, CDR2 FNYEAQ. The CDR3 has 13 residues. The receptor was isolated from a human donor with Parkinson's disease. The rearrangement joins TRBV7-6 to TRBJ1-1. Sequenced material: cerebrospinal fluid. CDR3 protein: CASSSTASSEAFF.